What follows are 23 T cell receptor beta chains derived from one specimen sequenced in a study of control samples from healthy donors and cancer patients. This table comes from immunoSEQ multiplex PCR, and its TCRdb copy is limited to in-frame clones, with some not included. The sample has 130,000 to 150,000 clones; 85% to 95% are singletons. Sequenced: PBMCs. The receptors were sampled from a man aged 55 to 69 with colorectal cancer.

The chain is built from TRBV12-3 or TRBV12-4 and TRBJ1-1; D uncertain. This CDR3 comprises 11 residues. Trimming took off 5 bases at V and 8 bases at J, with 9 bases between the two ends. This CDR3 is CASSNLGEAFF. In DNA form, the CDR3 reads TGTGCCAGCAGTAATTTAGGGGAAGCTTTCTTT.

The chain links TRBV5-1 to TRBJ2-3, with D possibly matching TRBD1 (5 bases). The CDR3 is 15 amino acids. V was trimmed by 0 bases and J by 2 bases, leaving 10 bases between them. Germline loops: CDR1 SGHRS, CDR2 YFSETQ. In DNA, the CDR3 is TGCGCCAGCAGCTTGGGCAGGGCGGTCACAGATACGCAGTATTTT. Translation gives CASSLGRAVTDTQYF.

This clone was seen a single time. The chain uses TRBV19 and TRBJ1-1; the match to TRBD1 covers 8 bases. CDR3 length: 14 residues. The V segment lost 5 bases and the J segment 4 bases; nucleotides outside the gene matches: 6. Germline V CDR1 and CDR2: LNHDA, SQIVND (reference sequence). The CDR3 nucleotides are TGTGCCAGTAGTGAACAGGGGGGGGGCACTGAAGCTTTCTTT. It translates to CASSEQGGGTEAFF.

The CDR3 reads CASSSQKYGYTF. For the CDR3, the DNA is TGTGCCAGCAGCTCGCAGAAGTATGGCTACACCTTC. This chain links TRBV5-8 with TRBJ1-2; D call uncertain. The CDR3 length is 12 residues. CDR1 is SGHTS and CDR2 is YDEGEE in the germline V gene. Trimming took 3 bases from V and 5 from J, leaving 8 bases between them.

The sample holds one count of this clone. V usage is TRBV2 and J usage is TRBJ2-3; TRBD2 matches 9 bases. Trimming took 8 bases from V and 3 from J; bases not matched to a gene: 12. The CDR3 totals 16 residues. CDR1 and CDR2 (germline): SNHLY, FYNNEI. CDR3 sequence reads: CASSHGAAGGTDTQYF. Written as DNA, the CDR3 is TGTGCCAGCTCCCACGGGGCAGCGGGGGGTACAGATACGCAGTATTTT.

CDR3 residues: CASSLVLVRGNEQYF. The CDR3, as DNA: TGTGCCAGCAGCTTAGTGCTGGTCAGGGGAAACGAGCAGTACTTC. The chain carries TRBV7-2 and TRBJ2-7; TRBD1 might be the D (6 bases). V shed 1 base and J shed 5 bases, with 15 bases lying between them. The V gene's germline CDR1 is SGHTA and CDR2 FQGNSA. The CDR3 totals 15 residues. The full variable domain, completed using reference TRBV7-2 and TRBJ2-7, is GAGVSQSPSNKVTEKGKDVELRCDPISGHTALYWYRQSLGQGLEFLIYFQGNSAPDKSGLPSDRFSAERTGGSVSTLTIQRTQQEDSAVYLCASSLVLVRGNEQYFGPGTRLTVT.

With regard to this clone: At the DNA level, this CDR3 is encoded by other sequences in the same sample as well. The chain employs TRBV12-3 or TRBV12-4 and TRBJ2-7; tentatively, D is TRBD1 (5 bases). The CDR3 runs 12 residues. V was clipped by 4 bases and J by 3 bases, with 7 bases between them. The CDR3 sequence: CASSSDSYEQYF. CDR3 in DNA: TGTGCCAGCAGTTCCGACAGCTACGAGCAGTACTTC.

V is TRBV15 and J is TRBJ2-1; perhaps D is TRBD1 or TRBD2 (6 bases each). V dropped 0 bases and J dropped 2 bases, with 11 bases sitting between them. Looked up from germline, CDR1 is LNHNV and CDR2 is YYDKDF (reference sequence). This CDR3 spans 16 amino acids. CDR3 bases: TGTGCCACCAGCAGAGAGCCGGGGGCACCCTACAATGAGCAGTTCTTC. It is translated as CATSREPGAPYNEQFF.

With regard to this clone: As the CDR3 is not closed by the conserved phenylalanine or tryptophan, this likely results from a read error. The chain couples TRBV2 to TRBJ1-1; unclear D gene. The V end lost 11 bases, the J end lost 5 bases, and 18 bases lay between the germline ends. The CDR3 is 13 residues long. Germline V gene data show CDR1 as SNHLY and CDR2 as FYNNEI. The CDR3 DNA sequence: TGTGCCTCCCAGGAGGTGGGAGAAACTGAAGCTTTCCTT. Its protein is CASQEVGETEAFL.

V gene TRBV30 combines with J gene TRBJ2-7; TRBD2 matches 14 bases. The trim removed 1 base at V and 2 bases at J, leaving 4 bases unmatched. The CDR3 is 16 residues long. The germline gives CDR1 GTSNPN, CDR2 SVGIG (reference sequence). Here the CDR3 DNA reads TGTGCCTGGAGTGGGGGACTAGCGGGGGCCGCCTACGAGCAGTACTTC. This gives the protein CAWSGGLAGAAYEQYF.

This chain joins TRBV29-1 and TRBJ1-2; D call uncertain. V gave up 3 bases and J gave up 4 bases, with 9 bases separating them. The germline CDR1 and CDR2 sequences are SQVTM and ANQGSEA. The CDR3 length is 12 residues. CDR3 loop: CSVDFGSYGYTF. CDR3 nucleotide sequence: TGCAGCGTTGATTTCGGGAGCTATGGCTACACCTTC.

J is TRBJ1-6 and V is TRBV25-1; a weak D match, TRBD1 (5 bases). This CDR3 is built from 13 residues. From germline, CDR1 is MGHDK and CDR2 SYGVNS. V was clipped by 0 bases and J by 9 bases, with 6 bases between them. The CDR3 protein is CASSEYGASPLHF. The CDR3, as DNA: TGTGCCAGCAGTGAATATGGGGCTTCACCCCTCCACTTT.

The gene calls are TRBV9 and TRBJ2-1; D ambiguous. Trimming shortened V by 0 bases and J by 7 bases, and 11 bases separated the two germline ends. CDR1 is SGDLS, CDR2 YYNGEE, per germline. The CDR3 totals 14 residues. CDR3 DNA: TGTGCCAGCAGCGTAGGACTCGTTACGAATGAGCAGTTCTTC. Its protein is CASSVGLVTNEQFF.

This clone was found once. The chain carries TRBV4-1 and TRBJ2-7, with D perhaps TRBD1 or TRBD2 (5 bases each). V was shortened by 3 bases and J by 1 base, with 13 bases between the two germline ends. CDR3 length equals 15 residues. Germline V gene lookup returns CDR1 MGHRA and CDR2 YSYEKL. CDR3: CASSQGVGTSYEQYF. For the CDR3, the DNA is TGCGCCAGCAGCCAGGGGGTGGGTACATCCTACGAGCAGTACTTC.

The rearrangement uses TRBV19 and TRBJ2-7, with TRBD1 matching over 12 bases. Unmatched junction bases numbered 7, after V lost 6 bases and J lost 4 bases. Germline values: CDR1 LNHDA, CDR2 SQIVND (reference sequence). This CDR3 spans 15 amino acids. The CDR3, as DNA: TGTGCCAGTAGGATGGGGACAGGGGGCTTATACGAGCAGTACTTC. This translates into CASRMGTGGLYEQYF.

This clone has only one observation. CDR3 nucleotide sequence: TGTGCCAGCAGTGACTCCGGGACAGGGGTAGATACGCAGTATTTT. As protein: CASSDSGTGVDTQYF. The chain couples TRBV6-4 to TRBJ2-3, with 10 bases matching TRBD1. The CDR3 totals 15 residues. CDR1 and CDR2 from the germline V gene are MRHNA and SNTAGT. Unmatched junction bases numbered 2, after V lost 0 bases and J lost 5 bases.

The chain recombines TRBV30 with TRBJ1-1; 9 bases map to TRBD1. Germline V gives CDR1 GTSNPN, CDR2 SVGIG (reference sequence). This CDR3 region has 17 residues. The V segment lost 2 bases and the J segment 0 bases; nucleotides outside the gene matches: 10. CDR3 protein: CAWSSGQGGYMNTEAFF. In DNA form, the CDR3 reads TGTGCCTGGAGTTCGGGACAGGGAGGATACATGAACACTGAAGCTTTCTTT.

The CDR3 bases are TGTGCCAGCAGTGGCGAGGGGGCAACTAATGAAAAACTGTTTTTT. Protein product: CASSGEGATNEKLFF. The chain recombines TRBV28 with TRBJ1-4; D possibly corresponds to TRBD1 (6 bases). Germline V gives CDR1 MDHEN, CDR2 SYDVKM. This CDR3 has 15 amino acids. V was clipped by 5 bases and J by 0 bases, with 10 bases between them. Full variable domain (outside the CDR3, taken from reference TRBV28 and TRBJ1-4): DVKVTQSSRYLVKRTGEKVFLECVQDMDHENMFWYRQDPGLGLRLIYFSYDVKMKEKGDIPEGYSVSREKKERFSLILESASTNQTSMYLCASSGEGATNEKLFFGSGTQLSVL.

The chain couples TRBV6-5 to TRBJ2-1, with 10 bases identical to TRBD1. Germline V lookup: CDR1 MNHEY, CDR2 SVGAGI. V lost 2 bases, J lost 6 bases, and 7 bases stayed unmatched. The CDR3 has 16 residues. CDR3 coding DNA: TGTGCCAGCAGTTACGCCGGGACAGGGGTCGGCAATGAGCAGTTCTTC. Translated: CASSYAGTGVGNEQFF.

This chain uses TRBV5-1 with TRBJ1-2; D uncertain. Germline V CDR1 and CDR2: SGHRS, YFSETQ. Deletions cut 5 bases from V and 2 bases from J, with 10 bases between. The CDR3 runs 13 residues. CDR3 residues: CASRLTTNYGYTF. The CDR3 nucleotides are TGCGCCAGCAGGTTGACAACAAACTATGGCTACACCTTC.

This clone came up once. The chain joins TRBV12-3 or TRBV12-4 to TRBJ2-7; D unresolved. The V end was cut by 4 bases, the J end by 3 bases, with 7 bases between. CDR3 length: 12 amino acids. The CDR3 here is CASSSRNYEQYF. The DNA of the CDR3 is TGTGCCAGCAGTTCTCGGAACTACGAGCAGTACTTC.

This clone has a single count. The chain carries TRBV4-3 and TRBJ1-2; 8 bases line up with TRBD1. J gave up 7 bases and V 4 bases, and 8 bases lay outside the gene matches. Germline CDR1 and CDR2: LGHNA and YSLEER. CDR3 length equals 14 residues. CDR3 nucleotides: TGCGCCAGCAGCCGCAATCAGGGGGCGGGTGGCTACACCTTC. This sequence encodes CASSRNQGAGGYTF.

This clone showed up just once. The rearrangement links TRBV6-5 to TRBJ1-2, with TRBD1 matching 9 bases. Germline values: CDR1 MNHEY, CDR2 SVGAGI. V lost 6 bases and J lost 4; bases outside the gene matches: 3. CDR3 size: 13 residues. CDR3 DNA: TGTGCCAGCAGCGAGACAGGGGGCTATGGCTACACCTTC. This encodes CASSETGGYGYTF.